The 2 T cell receptor beta chains presented below share a single source sample, sequenced in a study of preoperative IRX-2 immunotherapy in early breast cancer. The sample's treatment: preoperative locoregional IRX-2 cytokine immunotherapy. Assay: immunoSEQ multiplex PCR; the TCRdb copy retains only in-frame clones and omits some. The profile shows tens of thousands of clones, 82% of them singletons. The sample in question was lymph node tissue, obtained after IRX-2 immunotherapy. The receptors were sampled from a human donor with breast cancer.

The chain has TRBV11-3 and TRBJ1-5, with D perhaps matching TRBD1 (5 bases). Germline CDR1 and CDR2: SGHNT and YENEEA. The CDR3 length is 14 residues. V shed 5 bases and J shed 4 bases, with 12 bases lying between them. The CDR3 DNA sequence: TGTGCCAGCAGCCAACGGGACGGGAATCAGCCCCAGCATTTT. It encodes CASSQRDGNQPQHF.

The rearrangement joins TRBV28 to TRBJ1-5; 7 bases match TRBD1. Germline V gene lookup returns CDR1 MDHEN and CDR2 SYDVKM. Trimming at V came to 6 bases and at J to 3 bases, leaving 5 bases not matched to a gene. The CDR3 runs 14 residues. The CDR3 DNA sequence: TGTGCCAGCAGGAGGGACAGCCTCAATCAGCCCCAGCATTTT. Encoded protein: CASRRDSLNQPQHF.